The sequence of this TCR beta chain was determined in a study of blood T cell repertoires in COVID-19. In the study overall: The study drew acute and convalescent COVID-19 samples from the United States, Italy and Spain. T cells, B-cell-depleted T cells, or PBMCs supplied cDNA or gDNA.

In the authors' methods: How many nucleated cells were present was estimated from reference gene primer amplification. The data were produced by immunoSEQ multiplex PCR, yet TCRdb's version contains in-frame clones alone and is incomplete. Clone size and the V and J calls come from that table; the DNA yielded D and trimming. The table lists some 150,000 clones, roughly 82% of them singletons. Trimming took 5 bases from V and 5 from J; bases not matched to a gene: 5. This CDR3 is built from 13 residues. Germline-derived CDR1 and CDR2 are SNHLY and FYNNEI. This clonotype was obtained from a man in his 70s with acute or convalescent COVID-19. Specimen: peripheral blood. The genes are TRBV2 and TRBJ2-5; 7 nucleotides agree with TRBD2. CDR3 region: CASSRGDRETQYF. The CDR3 DNA reads as TGTGCCAGCAGTCGGGGGGATAGGGAGACCCAGTACTTC.